This T cell receptor (beta chain) was captured by sequencing in a study of blood T cell repertoires in COVID-19. CDR3 size: 15 residues. Germline V gene sequence: CDR1 LGHNA, CDR2 YNFKEQ. V lost 3 bases to trimming and J lost 5 bases; unmatched junction nucleotides: 7. Here immunoSEQ multiplex PCR was the method, and the copy in TCRdb shows in-frame clones only, minus some. The sample records roughly 130,000 clones, about four fifths being singletons. Material: peripheral blood. The clonotype comes from a man aged 60 to 69 with active or convalescent COVID-19. The rearrangement uses TRBV4-2 and TRBJ2-1; 7 positions match TRBD2. CDR3 bases: TGTGCCAGCAGCCAGTCTAGCGGCCCCGACAATGAGCAGTTCTTC. Translation: CASSQSSGPDNEQFF.